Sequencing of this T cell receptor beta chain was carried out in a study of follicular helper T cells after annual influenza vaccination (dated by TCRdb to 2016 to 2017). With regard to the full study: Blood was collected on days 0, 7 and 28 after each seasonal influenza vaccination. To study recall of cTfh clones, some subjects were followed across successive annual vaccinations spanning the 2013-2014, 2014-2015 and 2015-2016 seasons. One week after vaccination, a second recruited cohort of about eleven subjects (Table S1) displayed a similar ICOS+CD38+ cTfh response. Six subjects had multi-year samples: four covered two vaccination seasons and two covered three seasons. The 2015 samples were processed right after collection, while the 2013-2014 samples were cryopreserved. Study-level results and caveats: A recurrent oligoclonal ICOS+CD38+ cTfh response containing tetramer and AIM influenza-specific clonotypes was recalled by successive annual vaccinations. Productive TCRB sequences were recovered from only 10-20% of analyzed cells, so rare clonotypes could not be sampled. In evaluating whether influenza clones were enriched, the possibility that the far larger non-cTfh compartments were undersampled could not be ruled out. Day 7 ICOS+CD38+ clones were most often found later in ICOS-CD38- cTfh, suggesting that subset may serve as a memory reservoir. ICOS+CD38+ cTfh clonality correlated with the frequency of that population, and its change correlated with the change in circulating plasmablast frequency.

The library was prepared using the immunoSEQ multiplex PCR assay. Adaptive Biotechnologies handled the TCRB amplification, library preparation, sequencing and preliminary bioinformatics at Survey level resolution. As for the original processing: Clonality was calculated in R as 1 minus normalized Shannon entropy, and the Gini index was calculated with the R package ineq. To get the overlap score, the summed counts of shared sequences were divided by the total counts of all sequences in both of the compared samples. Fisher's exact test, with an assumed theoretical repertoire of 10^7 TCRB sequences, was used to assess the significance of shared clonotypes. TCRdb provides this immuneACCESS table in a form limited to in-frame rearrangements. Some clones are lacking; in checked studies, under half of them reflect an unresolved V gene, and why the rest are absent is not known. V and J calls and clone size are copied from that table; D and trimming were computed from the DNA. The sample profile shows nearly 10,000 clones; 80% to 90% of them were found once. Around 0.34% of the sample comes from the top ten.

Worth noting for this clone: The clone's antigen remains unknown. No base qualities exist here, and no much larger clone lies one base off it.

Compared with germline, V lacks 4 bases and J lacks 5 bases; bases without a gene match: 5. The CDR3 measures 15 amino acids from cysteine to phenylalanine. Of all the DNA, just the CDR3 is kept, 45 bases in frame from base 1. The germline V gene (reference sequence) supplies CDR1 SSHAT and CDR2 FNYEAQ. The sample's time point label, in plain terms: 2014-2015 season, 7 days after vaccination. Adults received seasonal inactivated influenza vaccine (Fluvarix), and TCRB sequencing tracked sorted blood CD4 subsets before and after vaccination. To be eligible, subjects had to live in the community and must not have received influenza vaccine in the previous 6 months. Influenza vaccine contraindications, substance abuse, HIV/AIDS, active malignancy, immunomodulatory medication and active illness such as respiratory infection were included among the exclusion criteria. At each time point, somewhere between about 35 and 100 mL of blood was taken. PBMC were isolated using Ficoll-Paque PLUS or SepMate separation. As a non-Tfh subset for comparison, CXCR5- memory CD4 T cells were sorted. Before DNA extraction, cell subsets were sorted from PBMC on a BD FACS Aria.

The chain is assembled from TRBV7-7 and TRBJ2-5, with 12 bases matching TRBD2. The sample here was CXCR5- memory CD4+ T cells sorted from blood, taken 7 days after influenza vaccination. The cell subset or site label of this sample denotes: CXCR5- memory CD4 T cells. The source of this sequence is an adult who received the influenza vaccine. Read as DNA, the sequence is TGTGCCAGCAGCTCAACTAGCGGGGGGTGGGAGACCCAGTACTTC. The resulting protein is CASSSTSGGWETQYF.